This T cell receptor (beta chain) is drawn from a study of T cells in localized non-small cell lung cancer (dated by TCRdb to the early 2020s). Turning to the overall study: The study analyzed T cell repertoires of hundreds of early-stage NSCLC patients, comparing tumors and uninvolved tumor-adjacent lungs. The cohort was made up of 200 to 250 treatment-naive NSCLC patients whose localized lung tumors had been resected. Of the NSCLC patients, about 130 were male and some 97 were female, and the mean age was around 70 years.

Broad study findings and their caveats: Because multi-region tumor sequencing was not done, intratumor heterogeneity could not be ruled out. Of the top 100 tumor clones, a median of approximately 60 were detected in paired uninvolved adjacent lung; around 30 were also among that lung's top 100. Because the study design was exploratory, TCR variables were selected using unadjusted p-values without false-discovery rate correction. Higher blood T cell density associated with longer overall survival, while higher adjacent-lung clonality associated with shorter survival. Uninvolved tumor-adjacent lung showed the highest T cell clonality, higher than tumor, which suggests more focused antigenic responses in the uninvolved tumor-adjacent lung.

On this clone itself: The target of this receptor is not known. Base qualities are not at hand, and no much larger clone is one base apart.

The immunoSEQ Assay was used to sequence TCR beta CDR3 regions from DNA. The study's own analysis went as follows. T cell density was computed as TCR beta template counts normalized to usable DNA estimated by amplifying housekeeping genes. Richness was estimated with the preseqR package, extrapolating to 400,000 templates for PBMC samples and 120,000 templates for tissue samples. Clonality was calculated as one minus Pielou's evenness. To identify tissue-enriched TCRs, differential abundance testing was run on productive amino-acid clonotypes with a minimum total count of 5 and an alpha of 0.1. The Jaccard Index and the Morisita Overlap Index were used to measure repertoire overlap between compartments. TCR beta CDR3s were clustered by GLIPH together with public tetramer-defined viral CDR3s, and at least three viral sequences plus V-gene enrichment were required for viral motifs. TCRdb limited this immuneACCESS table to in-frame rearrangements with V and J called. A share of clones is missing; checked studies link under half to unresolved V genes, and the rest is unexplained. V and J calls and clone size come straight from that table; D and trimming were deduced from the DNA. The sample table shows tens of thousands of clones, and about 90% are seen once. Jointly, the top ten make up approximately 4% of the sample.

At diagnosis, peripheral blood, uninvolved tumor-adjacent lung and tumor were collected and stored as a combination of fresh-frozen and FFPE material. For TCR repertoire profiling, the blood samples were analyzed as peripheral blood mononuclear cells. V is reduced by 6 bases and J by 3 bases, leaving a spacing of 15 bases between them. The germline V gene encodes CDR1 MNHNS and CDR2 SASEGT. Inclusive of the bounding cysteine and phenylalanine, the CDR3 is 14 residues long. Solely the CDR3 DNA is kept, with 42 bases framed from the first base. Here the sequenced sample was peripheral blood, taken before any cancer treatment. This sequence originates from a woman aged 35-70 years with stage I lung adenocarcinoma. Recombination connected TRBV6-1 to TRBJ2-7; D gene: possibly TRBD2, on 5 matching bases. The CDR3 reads CASSLPSSFYEQYF. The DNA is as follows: TGTGCCAGCAGCCTCCCTAGCTCCTTCTACGAGCAGTACTTC.